The following is a T cell receptor beta chain sequence with its context. TCRdb keeps only in-frame clones here, not all; method: immunoSEQ multiplex PCR. The table includes about 140,000 clones, 70% to 90% detected once. The sample comes from a study of blood T cell repertoires in COVID-19. This CDR3 region has 14 residues. Germline values: CDR1 SEHNR, CDR2 FQNEAQ (reference sequence). Trimming stripped 6 bases from V and 0 bases from J, with 6 bases between. This TCR came from a man aged 70 or older with acute or convalescent COVID-19. Sequencing used peripheral blood. The V gene is TRBV7-9, the J gene TRBJ1-6; no firm D call. CDR3 sequence: CASRQSSYNSPLHF. CDR3 bases: TGTGCCAGCAGACAGAGCTCCTATAATTCACCCCTCCACTTT.